The T cell receptor (beta chain) described here comes from a study of a mutant IDH1 vaccine in newly diagnosed glioma. Germline V CDR1 and CDR2: MNHEY, SVGAGI. Trimming cost V 6 bases and J 3 bases, with 9 bases left between them. The CDR3 extends over 12 amino acids. Sequencing was performed with immunoSEQ multiplex PCR; in TCRdb, only in-frame clones are kept and a portion is missing. Of tens of thousands of clones detected, roughly 74% appear once; the ten largest clones hold about 4.9%. Details on this clone: Its target is not known.

The sample's time point: week 35, safety follow-up. Vaccine doses each comprised 300 ug of mutant IDH1 20-mer peptide, with topical imiquimod. This clonotype was obtained from a middle-aged man with glioma. Material: PBMCs, obtained from a glioma patient whose treatment included an IDH1 peptide vaccine. This chain uses TRBV6-5 with TRBJ2-7, with no clear D. CDR3 in amino acids: CASSLQGYEQYF. As DNA, the CDR3 is TGTGCCAGCAGCCTACAAGGCTACGAGCAGTACTTC.